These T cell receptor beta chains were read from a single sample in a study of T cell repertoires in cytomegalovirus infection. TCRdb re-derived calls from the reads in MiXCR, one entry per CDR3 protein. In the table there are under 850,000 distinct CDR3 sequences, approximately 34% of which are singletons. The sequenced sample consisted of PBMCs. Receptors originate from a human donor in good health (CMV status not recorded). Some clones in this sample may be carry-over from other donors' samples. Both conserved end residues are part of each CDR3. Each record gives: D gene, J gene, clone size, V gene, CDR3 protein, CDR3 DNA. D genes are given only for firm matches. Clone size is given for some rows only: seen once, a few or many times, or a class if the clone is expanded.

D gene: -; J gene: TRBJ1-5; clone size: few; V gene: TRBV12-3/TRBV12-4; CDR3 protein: CASGRSDSSNQPQHF; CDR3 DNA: TGTGCCAGCGGGAGGTCGGACAGCAGTAATCAGCCCCAGCATTTT
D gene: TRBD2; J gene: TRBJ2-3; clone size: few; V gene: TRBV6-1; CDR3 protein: CASLSRGSTDTQYF; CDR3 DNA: TGTGCCTCCCTTTCGCGCGGGAGCACGGATACGCAGTATTTT
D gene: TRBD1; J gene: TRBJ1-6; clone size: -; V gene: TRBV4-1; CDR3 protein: CASSQEATGTAHSPLHF; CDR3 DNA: TGCGCCAGCAGCCAAGAGGCAACCGGGACAGCTCACTCACCCCTCCACTTT
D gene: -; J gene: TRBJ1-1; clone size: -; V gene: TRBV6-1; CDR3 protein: CASSAPSRARIQQAFF; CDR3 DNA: TGTGCCAGCAGTGCGCCCAGCAGGGCGAGGATCCAGCAAGCTTTCTTT
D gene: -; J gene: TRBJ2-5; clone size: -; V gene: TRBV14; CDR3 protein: CASSERTVLQETPYF; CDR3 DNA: TGTGCCAGCAGCGAACGGACAGTACTACAAGAGACCCCGTACTTC
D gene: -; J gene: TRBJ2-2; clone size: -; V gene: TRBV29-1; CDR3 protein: CSVASDLPNTGELFF; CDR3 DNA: TGCAGCGTTGCGTCCGACCTACCGAACACCGGGGAGCTGTTTTTT
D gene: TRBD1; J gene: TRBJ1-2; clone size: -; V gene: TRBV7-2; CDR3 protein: CASGPDRALRVYTF; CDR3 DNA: TGTGCCAGCGGCCCTGACAGGGCGCTTAGGGTCTACACTTTC
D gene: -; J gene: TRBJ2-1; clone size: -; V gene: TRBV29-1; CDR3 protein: CSVGGDLYNEQFF; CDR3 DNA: TGCAGCGTTGGAGGAGACCTCTACAATGAGCAGTTCTTC
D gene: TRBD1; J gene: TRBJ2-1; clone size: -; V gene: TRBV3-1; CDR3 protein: CASSPGQGAGNEQFF; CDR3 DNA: TGTGCCAGCAGCCCGGGACAGGGGGCAGGGAATGAGCAGTTCTTC
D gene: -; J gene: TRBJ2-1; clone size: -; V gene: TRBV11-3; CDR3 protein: CASSRRQTSYNEQFF; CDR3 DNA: TGTGCCAGCAGCCGGAGACAGACCTCCTACAATGAGCAGTTCTTC
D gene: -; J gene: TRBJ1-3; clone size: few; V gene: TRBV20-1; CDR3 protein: CSARDSGNTIYF; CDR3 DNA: TGCAGTGCTAGAGACTCGGGAAACACCATATATTTT
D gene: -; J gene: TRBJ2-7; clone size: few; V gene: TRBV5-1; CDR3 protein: CASSLEVRDEQYF; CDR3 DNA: TGCGCCAGCAGCTTGGAAGTCAGGGACGAGCAGTACTTC
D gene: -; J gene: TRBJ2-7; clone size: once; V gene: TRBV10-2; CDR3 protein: CASSENRLEQYF; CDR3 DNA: TGCGCCAGCAGTGAAAACCGCCTCGAGCAGTACTTC
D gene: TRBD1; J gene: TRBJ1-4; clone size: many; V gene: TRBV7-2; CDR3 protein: CASSLAGTGGTGELFF; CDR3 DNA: TGTGCCAGCAGCTTAGCCGGGACAGGGGGCACGGGGGAACTGTTTTTT
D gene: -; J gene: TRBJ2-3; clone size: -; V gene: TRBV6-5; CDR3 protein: CASRRGGDTQYF; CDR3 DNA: TGTGCCAGCAGGCGGGGAGGAGATACGCAGTATTTT
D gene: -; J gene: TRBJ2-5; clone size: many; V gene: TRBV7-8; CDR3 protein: CASSRDKNRRGTQYF; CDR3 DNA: TGTGCCAGCAGCCGGGATAAGAACCGCCGGGGGACCCAGTACTTC
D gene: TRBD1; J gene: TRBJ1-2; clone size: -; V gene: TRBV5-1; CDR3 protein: CASSFTGTGSNYGYTF; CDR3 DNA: TGCGCCAGCAGCTTCACCGGGACAGGGTCTAACTATGGCTACACCTTC
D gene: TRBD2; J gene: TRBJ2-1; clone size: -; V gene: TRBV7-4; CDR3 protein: CASKIDVASGRPQAYNEQFF; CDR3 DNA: TGTGCCAGCAAAATAGACGTAGCTAGCGGGAGGCCACAAGCCTACAATGAGCAGTTCTTC
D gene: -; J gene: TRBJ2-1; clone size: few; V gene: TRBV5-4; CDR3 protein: CASSGDLAYNEQFF; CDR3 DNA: TGTGCCAGCAGTGGGGATTTGGCCTACAATGAGCAGTTCTTC
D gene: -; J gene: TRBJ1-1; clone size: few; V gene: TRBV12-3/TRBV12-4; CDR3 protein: CASSFKKWGANTEAFF; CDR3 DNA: TGTGCCAGCAGTTTTAAAAAGTGGGGGGCGAACACTGAAGCTTTCTTT
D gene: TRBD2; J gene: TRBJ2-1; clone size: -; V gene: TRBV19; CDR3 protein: CASSRLATTYNEQFF; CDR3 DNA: TGTGCCAGTAGTCGACTAGCAACCACCTACAATGAGCAGTTCTTC
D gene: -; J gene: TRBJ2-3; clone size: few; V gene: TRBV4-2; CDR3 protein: CASSQEPADTQYF; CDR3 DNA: TGTGCCAGCAGCCAAGAGCCAGCCGATACGCAGTATTTT
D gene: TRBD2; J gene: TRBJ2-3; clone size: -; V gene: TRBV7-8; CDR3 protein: CASSRLAGEETQYF; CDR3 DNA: TGTGCCAGCAGCAGACTAGCGGGAGAAGAGACGCAGTATTTT
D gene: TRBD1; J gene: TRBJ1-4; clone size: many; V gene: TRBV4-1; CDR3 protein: CASSQDRGQYNEKLFF; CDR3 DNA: TGCGCCAGCAGCCAAGATCGGGGACAGTATAATGAAAAACTGTTTTTT
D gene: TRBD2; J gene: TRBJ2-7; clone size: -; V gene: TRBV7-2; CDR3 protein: CASSLVGRALYEQYF; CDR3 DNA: TGTGCCAGCAGCTTAGTCGGGAGGGCCCTCTACGAGCAGTACTTC
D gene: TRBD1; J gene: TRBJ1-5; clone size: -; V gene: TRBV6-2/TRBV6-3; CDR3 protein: CASSLAGGGFQPQHF; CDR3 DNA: TGTGCCAGCAGTTTGGCAGGGGGCGGATTTCAGCCCCAGCATTTT
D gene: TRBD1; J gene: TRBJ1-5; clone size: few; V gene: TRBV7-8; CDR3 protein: CASSLGDRGYSNQPQHF; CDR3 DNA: TGTGCCAGCAGCTTAGGGGACAGGGGGTATAGCAATCAGCCCCAGCATTTT
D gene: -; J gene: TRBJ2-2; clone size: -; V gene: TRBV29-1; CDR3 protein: CSVAGQPNTGELFF; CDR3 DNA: TGCAGCGTTGCCGGACAGCCGAACACCGGGGAGCTGTTTTTT
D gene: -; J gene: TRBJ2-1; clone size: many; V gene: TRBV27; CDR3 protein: CASRRAGEHEQFF; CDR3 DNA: TGTGCCAGCAGACGAGCAGGGGAGCATGAGCAGTTCTTC
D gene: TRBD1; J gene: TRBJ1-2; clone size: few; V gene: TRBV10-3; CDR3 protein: CAISAPGQGYGYTF; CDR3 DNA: TGTGCCATCTCCGCACCGGGACAGGGTTATGGCTACACCTTC
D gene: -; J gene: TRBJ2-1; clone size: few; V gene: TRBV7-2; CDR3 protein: CASSFRVSDEQFF; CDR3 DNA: TGTGCCAGCAGCTTCCGGGTTTCGGATGAGCAGTTCTTC
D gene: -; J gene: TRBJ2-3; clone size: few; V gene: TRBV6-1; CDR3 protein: CASSEGLRWADTQYF; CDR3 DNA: TGTGCCAGCAGTGAAGGGCTGAGATGGGCAGATACGCAGTATTTT
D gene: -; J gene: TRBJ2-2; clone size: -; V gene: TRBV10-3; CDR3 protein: CATGTENTGELFF; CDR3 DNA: TGTGCCACGGGGACGGAGAACACCGGGGAGCTGTTTTTT
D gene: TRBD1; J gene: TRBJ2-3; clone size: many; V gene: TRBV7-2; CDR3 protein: CASSLTPGQGSDTQYF; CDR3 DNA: TGTGCCAGCAGCCTTACTCCGGGACAGGGGTCAGATACGCAGTATTTT
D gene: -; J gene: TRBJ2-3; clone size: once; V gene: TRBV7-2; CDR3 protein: CDSSLSTGRTDTQYF; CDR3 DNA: TGTGACAGCAGCTTATCTACGGGGCGCACAGATACGCAGTATTTT
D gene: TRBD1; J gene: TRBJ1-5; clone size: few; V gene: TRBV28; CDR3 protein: CASRRTGGGTGRNQPQHF; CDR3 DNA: TGTGCCAGCAGGCGGACAGGGGGGGGGACCGGTCGGAATCAGCCCCAGCATTTT
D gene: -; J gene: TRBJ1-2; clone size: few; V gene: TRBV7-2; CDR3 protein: CASSTGLRGDLRGYTF; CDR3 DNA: TGTGCCAGCAGCACCGGGTTGAGGGGCGACTTAAGGGGCTACACCTTC
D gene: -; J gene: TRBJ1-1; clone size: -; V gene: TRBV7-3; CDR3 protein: CASSATGPPVDTETFF; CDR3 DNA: TGTGCCAGCAGCGCGACCGGGCCCCCGGTGGACACTGAAACTTTCTTT
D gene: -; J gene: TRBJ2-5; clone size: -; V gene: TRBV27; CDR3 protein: CASSPGTNRETQYF; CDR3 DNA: TGTGCCAGCAGCCCCGGGACCAACCGGGAGACCCAGTACTTC
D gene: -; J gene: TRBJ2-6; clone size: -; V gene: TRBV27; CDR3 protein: CASSLYGPFDSGANVLTF; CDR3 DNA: TGTGCCAGCAGTTTATACGGGCCGTTTGACTCTGGGGCCAACGTCCTGACTTTC
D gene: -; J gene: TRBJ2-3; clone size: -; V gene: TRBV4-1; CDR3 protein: CASSQGPLTILVGTDTQYF; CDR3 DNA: TGCGCCAGCAGCCAAGGACCCCTAACCATTCTAGTGGGGACAGATACGCAGTATTTT
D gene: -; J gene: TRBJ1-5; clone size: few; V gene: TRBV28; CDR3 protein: CASSLTFGAGISQPQHF; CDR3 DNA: TGTGCCAGCAGTTTAACTTTTGGGGCAGGGATAAGTCAGCCCCAGCATTTT
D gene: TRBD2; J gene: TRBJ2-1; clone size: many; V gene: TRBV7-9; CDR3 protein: CASSSRLAGNYNEQFF; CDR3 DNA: TGTGCCAGCAGCTCGAGACTAGCGGGAAACTACAATGAGCAGTTCTTC
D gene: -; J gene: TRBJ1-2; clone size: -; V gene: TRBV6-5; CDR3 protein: CASSTATHNGYTF; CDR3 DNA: TGTGCCAGCAGCACAGCCACCCATAATGGCTACACCTTC
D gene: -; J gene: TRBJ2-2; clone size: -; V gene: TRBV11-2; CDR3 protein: CASSLVATLTGELFF; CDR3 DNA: TGTGCCAGCAGCTTAGTGGCGACCCTCACCGGGGAGCTGTTTTTT
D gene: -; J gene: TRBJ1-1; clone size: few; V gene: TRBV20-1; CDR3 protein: CSARIYTEAFF; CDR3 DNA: TGCAGTGCTAGGATCTACACTGAAGCTTTCTTT